Sequencing of this T cell receptor (beta chain) was carried out in a study of blood T cell repertoires in COVID-19. In germline, CDR1 is LGHDT, CDR2 YNNKEL (reference sequence). The CDR3 spans 14 residues. V gave up 6 bases and J gave up 2 bases, with 13 bases separating them. TCRdb keeps only in-frame clones here, not all; method: immunoSEQ multiplex PCR. The sample yields about 170,000 clones, approximately 90% seen once. The sequenced sample consisted of peripheral blood. The sequence derives from a woman in her 50s with acute or convalescent COVID-19. V and J are TRBV3-1 (or the pseudogene TRBV3-2) and TRBJ1-2; tentatively, D is TRBD1 (6 bases). This CDR3 is CASRQTGGNYGYTF. The CDR3 DNA follows: TGTGCCAGCAGGCAAACGGGGGGCAACTATGGCTACACCTTC.